These 2 T cell receptor beta chains were sequenced from one sample in a study of T-cell memory formation after mild COVID-19. TCRdb re-derived calls from the 5' RACE reads in MiXCR, one entry per CDR3 protein. In the table there are hundreds of thousands of distinct CDR3 sequences, about a fifth of which are singletons. Input material: PBMCs or a T cell subset sorted from them (not recorded which). The receptors shown here come from an adult woman who had mild COVID-19 (a few samples of this study predate the infection). Cell type and time point are not known.

This clonotype was recorded a few times. The chain is built from TRBV9 and TRBJ2-1, with D uncertain. This CDR3 has 12 amino acids. The V gene's germline CDR1 is SGDLS and CDR2 YYNGEE. The ends were cut back, 0 bases at V and 10 bases at J, with 8 bases in the middle. CDR3 amino acids: CASSVVNTEQFF. The CDR3 bases are TGTGCCAGCAGCGTAGTAAATACCGAGCAGTTCTTC.

This clonotype was picked up a small number of times. The J gene is TRBJ1-1, the V gene TRBV6-1; D is uncertain. Per germline, CDR1 MNHNS and CDR2 SASEGT. The V end was cut by 4 bases, the J end by 3 bases, with 18 bases between. The CDR3 contains 16 residues. Here the CDR3 DNA reads TGTGCCAGCAGTGCCCCCGGGAGAGGGAGGCACACTGAAGCTTTCTTT. Its protein is CASSAPGRGRHTEAFF.